Following are 10 T cell receptor beta chains from one sample sequenced in a study of cytomegalovirus exposure and HLA in healthy donors. Vbeta (60) and Jbeta (13) primers were used in the PCR. Using immunoSEQ multiplex PCR, the repertoire was profiled, and TCRdb retains in-frame clones only, with some absent. Its table lists about 140,000 clones. The sequenced sample consisted of PBMCs. These receptor sequences come from a man aged 35-49 years in good health and CMV-seronegative.

This chain uses TRBV10-2 with TRBJ2-3; TRBD2 matches at 9 bases. From germline, CDR1 is WSHSY and CDR2 SAAADI. With 3 bases clipped from V and 5 bases from J, the junction kept 9 bases outside the gene matches. The CDR3 totals 16 residues. This CDR3 is CASSDGGAGGIDTQYF. The CDR3 DNA reads as TGCGCCAGCAGTGACGGGGGAGCGGGGGGAATAGATACGCAGTATTTT.

The J gene is TRBJ2-2, the V gene TRBV6-5; 8 bases agree with TRBD2. The CDR3 runs 13 residues. Unmatched junction bases numbered 4, after V lost 4 bases and J lost 9 bases. Looked up from germline, CDR1 is MNHEY and CDR2 is SVGAGI. This chain's CDR3 is CASSSGGHRELFF. The CDR3 DNA reads TGTGCCAGCAGTTCGGGAGGGCACCGGGAGCTGTTTTTT.

The chain recombines TRBV5-4 with TRBJ1-2, with TRBD1 matching 7 bases. The junction had 5 bases not matched to a gene; V was cut back by 4 bases and J by 2 bases. This CDR3 contains 14 residues. CDR1 and CDR2 from the germline V gene are SGHNT and YYREEE (reference sequence). The DNA of the CDR3 is TGTGCCAGCAGCGCTAGGGACAGAAACTATGGCTACACCTTC. Its translation: CASSARDRNYGYTF.

The gene calls are TRBV6-5 and TRBJ2-1; 11 bases match TRBD2. CDR3 length equals 14 residues. V was clipped by 5 bases and J by 8 bases; unmatched bases: 5. Germline CDR1 reads MNHEY; CDR2 reads SVGAGI. Written as DNA, the CDR3 is TGTGCCAGCAGTGCACGACTAGCGGGGTATGAGCAGTTCTTC. Translating it yields CASSARLAGYEQFF.

The chain uses TRBV19 and TRBJ1-1; D not resolved. Trimming removed 3 bases from V and 6 bases from J, with 11 bases in between. This CDR3 comprises 13 residues. The V gene's germline CDR1 is LNHDA and CDR2 SQIVND (reference sequence). CDR3 residues: CASSIYSPPEAFF. The CDR3 DNA sequence: TGTGCCAGTAGTATTTACAGTCCCCCTGAAGCTTTCTTT.

The V and J genes are TRBV7-9 and TRBJ2-2; no clear D. Germline V CDR1 and CDR2: SEHNR, FQNEAQ (reference sequence). This CDR3 has 14 residues. With 3 bases removed from V and 5 bases from J, the gap between germline ends came to 10 bases. CDR3 sequence (DNA): TGTGCCAGCAGCTTTGGCCAACTAACCGGGGAGCTGTTTTTT. Its protein is CASSFGQLTGELFF. The whole variable domain, remainder taken from reference TRBV7-9 and TRBJ2-2, is DTGVSQNPRHKITKRGQNVTFRCDPISEHNRLYWYRQTLGQGPEFLTYFQNEAQLEKSRLLSDRFSAERPKGSFSTLEIQRTEQGDSAMYLCASSFGQLTGELFFGEGSRLTVL.

Note on this clone: Other nucleotide sequences from this sample produce the same CDR3. The chain uses TRBV7-6 and TRBJ2-5; 7 bases fit TRBD2. With V trimmed by 1 base and J by 2 bases, 7 bases remained unmatched. The CDR3 loop spans 16 amino acids. CDR1 SGHVS and CDR2 FNYEAQ come from the germline V gene. CDR3 DNA: TGTGCCAGCAGCTTAGGGCAGCGGGGCCTTCAAGAGACCCAGTACTTC. It translates to CASSLGQRGLQETQYF.

The chain is built from TRBV11-2 and TRBJ1-6; D gene uncertain. CDR1 is SGHAT, CDR2 FQNNGV, per germline. The V end was cut by 3 bases, the J end by 5 bases, with 14 bases between. The CDR3 extends over 16 amino acids. CDR3 loop: CASSFGTASNNSPLHF. As DNA, the CDR3 is TGTGCCAGCAGCTTTGGAACAGCTTCAAATAATTCACCCCTCCACTTT. Together with reference TRBV11-2 and TRBJ1-6, the CDR3 gives the full variable domain: EAGVAQSPRYKIIEKRQSVAFWCNPISGHATLYWYQQILGQGPKLLIQFQNNGVVDDSQLPKDRFSAERLKGVDSTLKIQPAKLEDSAVYLCASSFGTASNNSPLHFGNGTRLTVT.

This chain links TRBV7-6 with TRBJ2-1; tentatively, D is TRBD2 (5 bases). The CDR3 extends over 12 amino acids. V was clipped by 3 bases and J by 10 bases, with 10 bases between them. Germline-derived CDR1 and CDR2 are SGHVS and FNYEAQ. The CDR3: CASSFRGYEQFF. CDR3 in DNA: TGTGCCAGCAGCTTCCGAGGGTACGAGCAGTTCTTC.

V is TRBV27 and J is TRBJ2-5, with 8 bases matching TRBD2. CDR1 is MNHEY, CDR2 SMNVEV, per germline (reference sequence). The V gene end was trimmed by 7 bases and the J gene end by 4 bases; junction bases not matched to a gene: 14. The CDR3 extends over 16 amino acids. The CDR3 region is CASKRLAGSIGETQYF. The CDR3, as DNA: TGTGCCAGCAAGAGATTAGCGGGGTCTATCGGAGAGACCCAGTACTTC.